The entry below gives a single T cell receptor beta chain sequence along with its context. Its recognized antigen is unknown. Base quality data are lacking; no much larger clone is found one base away. The data belong to a study of blood T cell repertoires in COVID-19 (dated by TCRdb to the early 2020s). Context from the whole study: Samples covering the acute and convalescent phases of COVID-19 were provided by collaborators in the United States, Italy and Spain. Where available, HLA class I and class II types were obtained from metadata supplied by the sample provider rather than from assay-based typing. The prospective study material was composed of cDNA or gDNA derived from T cells, B-cell-depleted T cells, or PBMCs. Sample metadata almost always included a de-identified subject ID, COVID-19 status, age in years and sex. Deeply sampled blood TCRbeta repertoires from subjects exposed to, actively infected with, or recovered from COVID-19 were included in the dataset. The samples were drawn from the first 160 participants of the ongoing ImmuneRACE study and from over a thousand subjects provided by 6 global collaborators. A freely available public database, intended as a resource for researchers studying the immune response to SARS-CoV-2, is where the repertoires were released. What the research found in general, with its limitations: Clinical and demographic metadata were provided uncurated, with the amount varying by source and participant.

TCRbeta CDR3 regions were amplified from genomic DNA by means of the immunoSEQ Assay, a bias-controlled multiplex PCR. As for the authors' bioinformatics: The number of nucleated cells in each sample was estimated by amplification of reference gene primers within the assay. Sequence reads were collapsed and filtered to measure the absolute abundance of every unique TCRbeta CDR3 rearrangement. For each sample, productive Simpson clonality was calculated by taking the square root of Simpson's diversity index across productive rearrangements. In TCRdb, the immuneACCESS table is reduced to in-frame sequences with V and J assigned. These tables do not hold every clone; where another copy was compared, an unresolved V gene accounts for under half, and the others remain unexplained. Clonal size and the V and J genes are those of that table, whereas D and trimming came from the DNA. The sample table records around 160,000 clones; around 90% of these occur just once. Roughly 4% of the sample goes to the ten largest clones.

In the prospective study, participants were 18 to 89 years old, resided in fewer than 25 geographic areas of the United States, and were enrolled through a virtual design. Cohort assignment in the prospective study relied on participant-reported clinical history from a screening survey and a study questionnaire. Exposed participants had been in contact with someone with a PCR-confirmed or clinician-diagnosed COVID-19 case within 2 weeks of study entry. Mobile phlebotomists in the prospective study collected whole blood, serum and a nasopharyngeal or oropharyngeal swab from every participant. Participants in the prospective study had the option to provide additional blood draws and questionnaires over a roughly 2-month period. Before DNA extraction, prospective study blood samples were shipped either frozen or at room temperature. This clonotype originated in a woman aged 40-49 years who had been exposed to COVID-19. Sequencing was done on a sample of PBMCs or T cells enriched from blood (not recorded which).

In nucleotides, the sequence is TGCGCCATGGGTTCAGGGGATAGGACCGGGGAGCTGTTTTTT. Its protein is CAMGSGDRTGELFF. The chain is encoded by TRBV5-1 joined to TRBJ2-2; TRBD1 is possibly the D segment (6 matching bases). Cut back by 9 bases and 5 bases, the V and J ends lie 17 bases apart. In the germline V gene, CDR1 corresponds to SGHRS and CDR2 to YFSETQ. Inclusive of the bounding cysteine and phenylalanine, the CDR3 is 14 residues long. CDR3 DNA only is kept here, 42 bases in frame from base 1.